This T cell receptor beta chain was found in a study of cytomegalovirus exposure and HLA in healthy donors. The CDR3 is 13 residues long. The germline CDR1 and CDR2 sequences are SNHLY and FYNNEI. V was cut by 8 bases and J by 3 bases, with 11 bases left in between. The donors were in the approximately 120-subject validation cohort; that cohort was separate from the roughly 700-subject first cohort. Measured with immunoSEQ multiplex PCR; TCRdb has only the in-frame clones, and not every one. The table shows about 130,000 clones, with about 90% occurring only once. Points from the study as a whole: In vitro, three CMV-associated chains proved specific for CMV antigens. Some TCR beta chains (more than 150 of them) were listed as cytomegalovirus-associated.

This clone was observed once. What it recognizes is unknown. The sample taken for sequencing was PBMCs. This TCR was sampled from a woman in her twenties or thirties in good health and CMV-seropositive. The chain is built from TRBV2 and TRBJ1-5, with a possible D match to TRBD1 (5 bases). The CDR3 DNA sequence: TGTGCCAGCTCGCGGGACTTCAATCAGCCCCAGCATTTT. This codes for CASSRDFNQPQHF.